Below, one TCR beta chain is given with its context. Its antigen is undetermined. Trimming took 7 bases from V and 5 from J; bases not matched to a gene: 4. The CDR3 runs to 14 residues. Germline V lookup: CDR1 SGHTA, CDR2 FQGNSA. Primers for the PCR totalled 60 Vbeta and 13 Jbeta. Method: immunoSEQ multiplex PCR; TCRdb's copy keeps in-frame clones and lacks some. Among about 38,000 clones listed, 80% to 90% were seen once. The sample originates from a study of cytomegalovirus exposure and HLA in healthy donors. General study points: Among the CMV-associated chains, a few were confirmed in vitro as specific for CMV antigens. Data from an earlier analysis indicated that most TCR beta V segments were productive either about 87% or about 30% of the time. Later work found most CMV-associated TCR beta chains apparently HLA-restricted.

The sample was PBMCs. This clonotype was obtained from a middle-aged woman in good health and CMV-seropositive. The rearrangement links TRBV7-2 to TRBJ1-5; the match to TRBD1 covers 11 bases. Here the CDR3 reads CASNKGQGDQPQHF. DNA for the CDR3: TGTGCCAGCAACAAGGGACAGGGGGATCAGCCCCAGCATTTT.